This TCR beta chain was recorded in a study of neoadjuvant anti-PD-1 for oral cavity cancer (dated by TCRdb to the early 2020s). About the study as a whole: Patients mostly received three to four biweekly doses of nivolumab at 3 mg/kg before curative-intent surgical resection. For patients who did not progress, a fourth nivolumab dose was given around day 43, followed by definitive surgical resection on days 50-56. Under RECIST 1.1, a patient counted as a responder if showing complete response, partial response or stable disease, and as a non-responder if showing progression. There were eleven to twelve patients in the parent correlative cohort, and the response rate was approximately 36%. What the research found in general, with its limitations: Greater tumor shrinkage was correlated with larger post-treatment sizes of preexisting intratumoral clones, suggesting that expansion of preexisting clones contributed to response. Higher pretreatment blood Treg/Th17 ratios correlated with higher pretreatment blood TCRbeta clonality and lower post-treatment tumor TCRbeta clonality. Only three patients per response group were included in the TCR analyses, and the authors called for validation in larger cohorts.

With respect to this clone: The antigen this receptor binds is unknown. No quality values exist for individual bases; no much larger clone is one base distant.

The sample's time point, from its label and the paper: after neoadjuvant nivolumab, at surgical resection. The patients had newly diagnosed stage II-IVA oral cavity squamous cell carcinoma and had not received any prior systemic or radiation treatment. Everyone in the cohort had locally advanced, HPV-negative oral cavity squamous cell carcinoma. The samples were obtained from a longitudinal correlative study of a single-arm phase II trial testing neoadjuvant nivolumab in oral cavity squamous cell carcinoma. Genomic DNA-based TCRbeta sequencing was performed on subject-matched pre- and post-treatment PBMCs and tumors from three responders and three non-responders. Genomic DNA was isolated from tumor tissue using the Maxwell RSC DNA from Tissue kit. For survey sequencing of tumor libraries, mostly about 4.6 ug of input genomic DNA was used, and two replicates were run per sample. The immunoSEQ hsTCRbeta kit was used to prepare TCRbeta libraries, following the manufacturer's instructions. The completed libraries were mixed into a single pool at 3 nM, then sequenced with an Illumina NovaSeq 6000 S4 flow cell. The published analysis was carried out like this. Raw data preprocessing and quality control were performed with the immunoSEQ Analyzer. The analysis was limited to productive rearrangements, and each clonotype was defined by a unique CDR3 amino acid sequence. Using the R package tcR, the researchers computed the Gini-Simpson index as their estimate of repertoire clonality. Gini indices were compared with Student's t test, and associations with tumor size change were assessed by Pearson correlation. Held by TCRdb, this immuneACCESS table contains in-frame sequences only and omits some clones. Under half of the omission traces to an unresolved V gene where checked; the cause of the rest is unknown. Clonal size and the V and J genes are those of that table, whereas D and trimming came from the DNA. The sample table records about 15,000 clones; 35% to 50% of these occur just once. The top ten clonotypes cover around two fifths of the sample.

CDR1 SGDLS and CDR2 YYNGEE were looked up in the germline V gene. From the cysteine through the phenylalanine, the CDR3 covers 12 amino acids. Solely the CDR3 DNA is kept, with 36 bases framed from the first base. V lost 6 bases and J lost 8 bases; the stretch between them is 9 bases long. This sequence was found in a person aged 40 to 85 with oral cavity squamous cell carcinoma. The rearrangement joined TRBV9 to TRBJ1-6, with TRBD1 perhaps the D gene, on 6 matching bases. The sample in question was tumor tissue, obtained after nivolumab (anti-PD-1) treatment. The encoded CDR3 is CASTTGDSPLHF. The DNA sequence is TGTGCCAGCACGACAGGAGATTCACCCCTCCACTTT.